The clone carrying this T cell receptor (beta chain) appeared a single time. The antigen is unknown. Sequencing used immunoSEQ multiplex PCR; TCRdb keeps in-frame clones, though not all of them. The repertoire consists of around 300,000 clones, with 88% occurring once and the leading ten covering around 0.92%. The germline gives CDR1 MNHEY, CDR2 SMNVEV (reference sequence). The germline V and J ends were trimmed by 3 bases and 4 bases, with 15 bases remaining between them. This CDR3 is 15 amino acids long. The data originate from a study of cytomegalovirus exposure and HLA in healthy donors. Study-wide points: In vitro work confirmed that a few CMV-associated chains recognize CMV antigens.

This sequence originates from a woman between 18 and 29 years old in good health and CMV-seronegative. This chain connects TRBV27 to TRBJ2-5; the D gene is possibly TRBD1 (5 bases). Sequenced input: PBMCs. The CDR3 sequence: CASSFRLRVGETQYF. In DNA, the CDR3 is TGTGCCAGCAGTTTTCGGCTCAGGGTCGGAGAGACCCAGTACTTC.